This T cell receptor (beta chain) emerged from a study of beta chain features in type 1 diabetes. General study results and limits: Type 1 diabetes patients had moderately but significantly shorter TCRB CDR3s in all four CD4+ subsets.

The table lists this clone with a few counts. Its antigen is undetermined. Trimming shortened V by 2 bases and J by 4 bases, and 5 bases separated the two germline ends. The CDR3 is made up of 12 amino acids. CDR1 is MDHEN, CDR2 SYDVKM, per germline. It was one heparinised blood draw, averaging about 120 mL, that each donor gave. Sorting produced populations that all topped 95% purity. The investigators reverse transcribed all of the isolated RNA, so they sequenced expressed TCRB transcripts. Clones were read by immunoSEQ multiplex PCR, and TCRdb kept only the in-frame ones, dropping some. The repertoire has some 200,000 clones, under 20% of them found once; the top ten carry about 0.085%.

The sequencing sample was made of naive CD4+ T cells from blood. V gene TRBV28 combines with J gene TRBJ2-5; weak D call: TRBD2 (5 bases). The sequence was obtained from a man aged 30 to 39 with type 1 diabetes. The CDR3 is CASSLSGETQYF. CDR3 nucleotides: TGTGCCAGCAGTTTAAGCGGAGAGACCCAGTACTTC.